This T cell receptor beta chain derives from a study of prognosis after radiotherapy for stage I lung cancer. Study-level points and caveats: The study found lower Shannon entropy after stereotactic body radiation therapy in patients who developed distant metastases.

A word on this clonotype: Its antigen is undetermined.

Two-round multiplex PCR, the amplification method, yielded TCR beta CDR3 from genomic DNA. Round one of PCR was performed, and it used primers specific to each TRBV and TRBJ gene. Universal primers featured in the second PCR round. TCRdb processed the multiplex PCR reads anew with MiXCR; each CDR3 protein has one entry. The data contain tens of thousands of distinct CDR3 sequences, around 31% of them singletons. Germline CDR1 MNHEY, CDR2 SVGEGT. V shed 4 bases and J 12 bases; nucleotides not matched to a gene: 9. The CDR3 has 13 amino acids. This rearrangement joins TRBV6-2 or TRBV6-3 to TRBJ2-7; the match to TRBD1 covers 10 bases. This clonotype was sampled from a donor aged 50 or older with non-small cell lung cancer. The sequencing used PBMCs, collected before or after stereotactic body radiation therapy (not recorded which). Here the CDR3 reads CASSSTPTGGWYF. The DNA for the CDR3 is TGTGCCAGCAGTTCCACCCCGACAGGGGGCTGGTACTTC.